The clone carrying this T cell receptor beta chain occurred a few times. How the authors handled the data: Reference gene primer amplification gave nucleated cell count estimates. Profiled with immunoSEQ multiplex PCR; TCRdb holds only in-frame clones, not every one. Clone size and the V and J calls come from that table; the DNA yielded D and trimming. The profile covers roughly 190,000 clones, with approximately 80% appearing a single time and roughly 7.8% taken by the ten largest. The data are from a study of blood T cell repertoires in COVID-19. Study-wide background: Samples representing acute and convalescent COVID-19 were sourced from the United States, Italy and Spain. The cDNA or gDNA used as material had been derived from T cells, B-cell-depleted T cells, or PBMCs.

The CDR3 consists of 15 residues. Germline assignment: CDR1 SGHAT and CDR2 FQNNGV. V lost 5 bases and J lost 3; bases outside the gene matches: 7. The clonotype was recovered from a woman between 50 and 59 years old with active or convalescent COVID-19. Input material: peripheral blood. The gene calls are TRBV11-2 and TRBJ1-2; TRBD1 matches 9 bases. DNA of the CDR3: TGTGCCAGCAGCGTACAGGGGGCGCGAGACTATGGCTACACCTTC. Encoded protein: CASSVQGARDYGYTF.